This T cell receptor beta chain derives from a study of monozygotic twins with inflammatory bowel disease. From germline, CDR1 is SGHRS and CDR2 YFSETQ. The CDR3 has 15 residues. TCRdb re-called the 5' RACE reads; every CDR3 protein appears as one record, without DNA. The sample's table shows 93,000 or so distinct CDR3 sequences. Notes on this clonotype: Its antigen remains unknown.

Study observations and caveats: Reduced clonotype sharing with other individuals was observed in IBD patients relative to healthy twins, especially with disease activity. Support for any single strong IBD-associated signal or clonotype was not found. Whether twins were concordant or discordant made no difference to repertoire similarity, possibly from limited power.

Total RNA from whole blood was isolated with no T cell sorting. The material sequenced was blood. The chain uses TRBV5-1 and TRBJ2-6. This sequence originates from a human donor with ulcerative colitis or Crohn's disease, or a healthy co-twin of an affected twin (not recorded which). CDR3 sequence reads: CASSWTEPGANVLTF.